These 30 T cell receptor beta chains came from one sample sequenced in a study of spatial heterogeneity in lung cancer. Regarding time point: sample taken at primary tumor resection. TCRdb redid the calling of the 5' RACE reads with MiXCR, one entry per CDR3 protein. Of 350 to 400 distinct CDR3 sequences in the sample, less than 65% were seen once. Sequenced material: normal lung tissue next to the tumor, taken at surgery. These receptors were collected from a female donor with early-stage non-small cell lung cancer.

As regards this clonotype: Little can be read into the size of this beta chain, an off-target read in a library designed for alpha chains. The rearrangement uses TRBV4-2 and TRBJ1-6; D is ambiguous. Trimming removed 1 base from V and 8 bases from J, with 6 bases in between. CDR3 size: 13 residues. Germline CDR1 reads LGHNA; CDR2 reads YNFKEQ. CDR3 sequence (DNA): TGTGCCAGCAGCCAAGGGCCCCATTCACCCCTCCACTTT. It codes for CASSQGPHSPLHF.

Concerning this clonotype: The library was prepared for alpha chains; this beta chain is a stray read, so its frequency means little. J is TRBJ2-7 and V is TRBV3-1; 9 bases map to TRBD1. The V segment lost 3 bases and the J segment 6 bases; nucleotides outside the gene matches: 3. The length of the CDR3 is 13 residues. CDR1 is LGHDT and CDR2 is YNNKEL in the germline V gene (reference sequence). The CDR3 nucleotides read TGTGCCAGCAGCCACGTACAGGGGGCCGAGCAGTACTTC. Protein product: CASSHVQGAEQYF.

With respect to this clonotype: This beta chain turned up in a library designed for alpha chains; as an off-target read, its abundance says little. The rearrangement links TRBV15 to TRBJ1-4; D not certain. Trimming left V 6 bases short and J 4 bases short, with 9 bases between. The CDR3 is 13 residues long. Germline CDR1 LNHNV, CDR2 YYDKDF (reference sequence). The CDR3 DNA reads TGTGCCACCAGGGCAGTTGATAATGAAAAACTGTTTTTT. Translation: CATRAVDNEKLFF.

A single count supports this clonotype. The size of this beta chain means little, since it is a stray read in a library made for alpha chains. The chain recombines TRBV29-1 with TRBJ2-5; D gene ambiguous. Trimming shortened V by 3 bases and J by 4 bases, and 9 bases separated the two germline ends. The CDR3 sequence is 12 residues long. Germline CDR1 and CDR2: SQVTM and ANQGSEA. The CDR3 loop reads CSVDGVRETQYF. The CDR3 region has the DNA TGCAGCGTTGATGGAGTGAGAGAGACCCAGTACTTC.

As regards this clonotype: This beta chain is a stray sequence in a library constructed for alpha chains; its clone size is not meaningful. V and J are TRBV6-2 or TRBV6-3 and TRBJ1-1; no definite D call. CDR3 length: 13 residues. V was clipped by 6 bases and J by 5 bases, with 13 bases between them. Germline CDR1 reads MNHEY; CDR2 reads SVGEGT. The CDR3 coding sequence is TGTGCCAGCAGACTACAAGGGCTGACTGAAGCTTTCTTT. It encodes CASRLQGLTEAFF.

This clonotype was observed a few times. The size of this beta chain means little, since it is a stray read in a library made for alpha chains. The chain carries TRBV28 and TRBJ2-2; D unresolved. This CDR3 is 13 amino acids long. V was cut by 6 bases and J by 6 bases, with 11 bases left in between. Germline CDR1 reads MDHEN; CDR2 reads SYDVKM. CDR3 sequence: CASSTFLAGELFF. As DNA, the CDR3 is TGTGCCAGCAGCACCTTCCTCGCCGGGGAGCTGTTTTTT.

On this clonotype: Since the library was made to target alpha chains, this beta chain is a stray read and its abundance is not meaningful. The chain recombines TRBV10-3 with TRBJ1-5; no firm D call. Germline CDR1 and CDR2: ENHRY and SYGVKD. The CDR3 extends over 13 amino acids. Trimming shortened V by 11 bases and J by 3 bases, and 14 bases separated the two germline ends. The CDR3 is CASRPENNQPQHF. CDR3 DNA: TGTGCCTCTCGGCCGGAGAACAATCAGCCCCAGCATTTT.

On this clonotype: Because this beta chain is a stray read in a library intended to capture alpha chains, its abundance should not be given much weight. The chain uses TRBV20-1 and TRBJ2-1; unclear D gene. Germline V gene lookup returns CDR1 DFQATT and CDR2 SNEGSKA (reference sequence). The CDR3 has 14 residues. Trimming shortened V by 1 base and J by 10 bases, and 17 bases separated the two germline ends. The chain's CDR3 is CSARGVPVLEEQFF. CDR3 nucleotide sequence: TGCAGTGCTAGAGGGGTGCCTGTCCTGGAGGAGCAGTTCTTC.

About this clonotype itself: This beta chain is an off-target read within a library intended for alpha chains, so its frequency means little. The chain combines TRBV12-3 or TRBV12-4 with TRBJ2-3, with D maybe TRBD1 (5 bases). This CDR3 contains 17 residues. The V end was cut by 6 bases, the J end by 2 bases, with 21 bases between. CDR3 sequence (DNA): TGTGCCAGCAGGAAAGGTATCAGGGAAGGTCTCACAGATACGCAGTATTTT. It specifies CASRKGIREGLTDTQYF.

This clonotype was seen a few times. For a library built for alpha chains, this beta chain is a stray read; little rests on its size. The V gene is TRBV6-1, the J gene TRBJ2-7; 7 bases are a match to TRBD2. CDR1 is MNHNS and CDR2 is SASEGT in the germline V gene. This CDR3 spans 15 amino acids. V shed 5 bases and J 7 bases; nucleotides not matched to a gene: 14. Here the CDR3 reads CASSPSGTYDSEQYV. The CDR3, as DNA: TGTGCCAGCAGTCCAAGCGGGACCTACGATTCGGAGCAGTACGTC.

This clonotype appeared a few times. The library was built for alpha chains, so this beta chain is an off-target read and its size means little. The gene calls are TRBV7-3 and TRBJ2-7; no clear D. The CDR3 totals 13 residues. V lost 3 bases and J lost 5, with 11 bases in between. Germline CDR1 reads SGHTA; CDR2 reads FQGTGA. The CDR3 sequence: CASSLGTVNEQYF. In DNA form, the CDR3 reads TGTGCCAGCAGCTTGGGTACGGTCAACGAGCAGTACTTC.

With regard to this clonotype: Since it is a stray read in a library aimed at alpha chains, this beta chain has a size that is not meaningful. The CDR3 here is CAISERTQGVNSPLHF. In DNA, the CDR3 is TGTGCCATCAGTGAGCGCACGCAGGGAGTTAATTCACCCCTCCACTTT. The V and J genes are TRBV10-3 and TRBJ1-6, with D maybe TRBD1 (5 bases). V lost 2 bases and J 6 bases, leaving 14 bases between the germline ends. CDR1 and CDR2 (germline): ENHRY, SYGVKD. The CDR3 totals 16 residues.

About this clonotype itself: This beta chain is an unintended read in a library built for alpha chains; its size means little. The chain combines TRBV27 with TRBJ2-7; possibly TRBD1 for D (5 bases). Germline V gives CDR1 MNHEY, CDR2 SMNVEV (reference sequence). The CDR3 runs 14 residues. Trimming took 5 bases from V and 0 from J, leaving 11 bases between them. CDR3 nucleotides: TGTGCCAGCAGTGGGCAGGGAAGCTCCTACGAGCAGTACTTC. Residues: CASSGQGSSYEQYF.

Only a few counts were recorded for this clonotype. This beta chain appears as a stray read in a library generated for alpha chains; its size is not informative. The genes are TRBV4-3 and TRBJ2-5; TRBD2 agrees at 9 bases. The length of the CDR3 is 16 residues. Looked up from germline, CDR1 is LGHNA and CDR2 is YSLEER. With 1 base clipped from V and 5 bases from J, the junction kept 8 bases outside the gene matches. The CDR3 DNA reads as TGCGCCAGCAGCCAAGGGATAGCGGGGGAGATGGAGACCCAGTACTTC. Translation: CASSQGIAGEMETQYF.

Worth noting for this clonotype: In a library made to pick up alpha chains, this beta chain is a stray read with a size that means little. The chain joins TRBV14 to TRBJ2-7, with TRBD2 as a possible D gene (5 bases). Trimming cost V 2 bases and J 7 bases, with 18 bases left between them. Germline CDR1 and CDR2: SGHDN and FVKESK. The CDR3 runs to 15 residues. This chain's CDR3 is CASSQREKRPREQYV. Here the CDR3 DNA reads TGTGCCAGCAGCCAAAGGGAAAAGCGGCCTAGGGAGCAGTACGTC.

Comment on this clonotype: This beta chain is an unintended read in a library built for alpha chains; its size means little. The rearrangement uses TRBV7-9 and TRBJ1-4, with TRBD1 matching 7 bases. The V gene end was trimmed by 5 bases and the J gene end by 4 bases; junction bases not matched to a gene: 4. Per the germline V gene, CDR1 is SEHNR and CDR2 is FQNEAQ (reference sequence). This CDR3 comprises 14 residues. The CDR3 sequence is CASSRQGSNEKLFF. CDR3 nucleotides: TGTGCCAGCAGCCGACAGGGAAGTAATGAAAAACTGTTTTTT.

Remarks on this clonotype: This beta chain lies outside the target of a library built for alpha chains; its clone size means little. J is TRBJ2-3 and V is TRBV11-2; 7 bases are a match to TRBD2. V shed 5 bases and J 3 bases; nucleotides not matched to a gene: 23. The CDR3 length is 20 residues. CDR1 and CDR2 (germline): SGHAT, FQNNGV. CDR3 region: CASSASPWREMGPGTDTQYF. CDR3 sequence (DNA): TGTGCCAGCAGCGCCAGCCCATGGCGGGAGATGGGGCCGGGGACAGATACGCAGTATTTT. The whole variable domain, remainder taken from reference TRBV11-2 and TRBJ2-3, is EAGVAQSPRYKIIEKRQSVAFWCNPISGHATLYWYQQILGQGPKLLIQFQNNGVVDDSQLPKDRFSAERLKGVDSTLKIQPAKLEDSAVYLCASSASPWREMGPGTDTQYFGPGTRLTVL.

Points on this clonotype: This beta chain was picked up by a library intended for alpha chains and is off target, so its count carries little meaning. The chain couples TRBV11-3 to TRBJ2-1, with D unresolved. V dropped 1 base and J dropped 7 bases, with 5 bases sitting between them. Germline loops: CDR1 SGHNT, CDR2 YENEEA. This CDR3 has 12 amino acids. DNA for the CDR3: TGTGCCAGCAGCTTAGTGGAGAATGAGCAGTTCTTC. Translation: CASSLVENEQFF.

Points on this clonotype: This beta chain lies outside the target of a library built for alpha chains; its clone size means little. CDR3 sequence reads: CATSQGTSLYEQYF. CDR3 in DNA: TGTGCCACCTCTCAAGGGACAAGCCTCTACGAGCAGTACTTC. The V call is TRBV10-3, the J call TRBJ2-7, with D tentatively TRBD1 (6 bases). This CDR3 contains 14 residues. Trimming cost V 10 bases and J 3 bases, with 19 bases left between them. CDR1 ENHRY and CDR2 SYGVKD come from the germline V gene.

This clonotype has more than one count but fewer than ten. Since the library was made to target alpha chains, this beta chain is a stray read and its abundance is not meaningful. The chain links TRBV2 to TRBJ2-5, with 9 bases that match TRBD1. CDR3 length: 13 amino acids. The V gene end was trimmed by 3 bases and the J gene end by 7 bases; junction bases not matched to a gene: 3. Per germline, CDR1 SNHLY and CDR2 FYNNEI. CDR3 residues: CASSEVDRGTQYF. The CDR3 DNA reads TGTGCCAGCAGTGAGGTGGACAGGGGGACCCAGTACTTC.

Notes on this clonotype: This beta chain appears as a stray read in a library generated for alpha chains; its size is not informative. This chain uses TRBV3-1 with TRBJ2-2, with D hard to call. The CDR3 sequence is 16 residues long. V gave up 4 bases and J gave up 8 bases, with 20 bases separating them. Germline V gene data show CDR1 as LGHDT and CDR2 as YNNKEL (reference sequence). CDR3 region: CASSPTPGHRRGELFF. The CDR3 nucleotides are TGTGCCAGCAGCCCAACCCCGGGCCACCGAAGGGGGGAGCTGTTTTTT.

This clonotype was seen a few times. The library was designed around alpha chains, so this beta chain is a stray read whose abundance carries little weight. The DNA of the CDR3 is TGTGCCAGCAGCTTGGCCCAGAATCAGCCCCAGCATTTT. This translates into CASSLAQNQPQHF. This sequence joins TRBV5-5 and TRBJ1-5; unclear D gene. V shed 0 bases and J shed 4 bases, with 5 bases lying between them. In germline, CDR1 is SGHKS, CDR2 YYEKEE (reference sequence). The CDR3 extends over 13 amino acids.

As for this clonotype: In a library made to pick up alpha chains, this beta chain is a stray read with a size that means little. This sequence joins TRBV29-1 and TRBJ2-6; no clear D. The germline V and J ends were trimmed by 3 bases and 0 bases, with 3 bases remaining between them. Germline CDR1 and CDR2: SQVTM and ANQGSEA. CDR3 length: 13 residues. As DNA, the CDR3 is TGCAGCGTTGACTCCTCTGGGGCCAACGTCCTGACTTTC. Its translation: CSVDSSGANVLTF.

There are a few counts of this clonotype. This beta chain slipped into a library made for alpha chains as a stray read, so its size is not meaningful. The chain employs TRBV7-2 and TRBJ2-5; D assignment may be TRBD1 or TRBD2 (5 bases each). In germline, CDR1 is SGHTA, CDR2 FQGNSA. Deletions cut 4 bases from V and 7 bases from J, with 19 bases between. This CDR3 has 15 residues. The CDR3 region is CASSSGDVLKGTQYF. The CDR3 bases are TGTGCCAGCAGCTCCGGGGACGTATTGAAGGGGACCCAGTACTTC.

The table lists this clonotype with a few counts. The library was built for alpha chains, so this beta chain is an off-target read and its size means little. CDR3 region: CASSLSLSTYEQYF. The CDR3 DNA reads as TGTGCCAGCAGCTTAAGTCTTTCAACCTACGAGCAGTACTTC. The rearrangement joins TRBV7-8 to TRBJ2-7, with D unresolved. Per the germline V gene, CDR1 is SGHVS and CDR2 is FQNEAQ. Trimming stripped 2 bases from V and 2 bases from J, with 10 bases between. This CDR3 comprises 14 residues.

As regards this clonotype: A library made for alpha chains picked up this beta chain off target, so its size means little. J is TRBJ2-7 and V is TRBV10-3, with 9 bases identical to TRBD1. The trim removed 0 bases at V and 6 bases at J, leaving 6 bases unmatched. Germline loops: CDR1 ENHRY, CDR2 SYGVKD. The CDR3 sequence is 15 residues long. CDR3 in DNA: TGTGCCATCAGTGAGTCGGGGACAGGGACATCCGAGCAGTACTTC. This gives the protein CAISESGTGTSEQYF.

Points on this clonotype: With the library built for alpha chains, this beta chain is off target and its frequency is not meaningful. The CDR3 nucleotides read TGTGCCAGCAGCCGACACCGTGACGGGAATGAAAAACTGTTTTTT. This sequence encodes CASSRHRDGNEKLFF. The chain recombines TRBV7-2 with TRBJ1-4; no clear D. The CDR3 spans 15 residues. Deletions cut 5 bases from V and 5 bases from J, with 15 bases between. Germline V gene lookup returns CDR1 SGHTA and CDR2 FQGNSA.

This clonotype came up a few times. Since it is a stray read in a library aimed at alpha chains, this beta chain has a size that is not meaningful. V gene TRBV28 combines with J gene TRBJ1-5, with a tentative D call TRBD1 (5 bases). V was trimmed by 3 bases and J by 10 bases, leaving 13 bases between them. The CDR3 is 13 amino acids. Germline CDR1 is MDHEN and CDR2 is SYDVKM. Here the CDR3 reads CASSFAGGDPQHF. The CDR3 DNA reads TGTGCCAGCAGTTTTGCCGGGGGAGACCCCCAGCATTTT.

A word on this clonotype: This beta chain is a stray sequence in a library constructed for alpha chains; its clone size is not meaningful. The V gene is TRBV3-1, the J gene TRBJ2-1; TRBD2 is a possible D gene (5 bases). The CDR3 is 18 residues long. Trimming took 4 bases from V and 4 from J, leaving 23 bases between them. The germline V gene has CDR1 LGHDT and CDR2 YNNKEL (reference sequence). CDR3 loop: CASSRARGVRRTYNEQFF. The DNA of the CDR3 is TGTGCCAGCAGCCGGGCTAGAGGAGTGCGGCGGACTTACAATGAGCAGTTCTTC.

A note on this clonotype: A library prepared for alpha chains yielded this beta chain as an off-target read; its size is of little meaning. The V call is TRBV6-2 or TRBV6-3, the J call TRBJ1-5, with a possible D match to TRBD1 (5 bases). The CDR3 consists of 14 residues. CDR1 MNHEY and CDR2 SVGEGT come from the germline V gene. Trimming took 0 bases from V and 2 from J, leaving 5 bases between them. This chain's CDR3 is CASSYSGGNQPQHF. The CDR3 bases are TGTGCCAGCAGTTACTCGGGGGGCAATCAGCCCCAGCATTTT.